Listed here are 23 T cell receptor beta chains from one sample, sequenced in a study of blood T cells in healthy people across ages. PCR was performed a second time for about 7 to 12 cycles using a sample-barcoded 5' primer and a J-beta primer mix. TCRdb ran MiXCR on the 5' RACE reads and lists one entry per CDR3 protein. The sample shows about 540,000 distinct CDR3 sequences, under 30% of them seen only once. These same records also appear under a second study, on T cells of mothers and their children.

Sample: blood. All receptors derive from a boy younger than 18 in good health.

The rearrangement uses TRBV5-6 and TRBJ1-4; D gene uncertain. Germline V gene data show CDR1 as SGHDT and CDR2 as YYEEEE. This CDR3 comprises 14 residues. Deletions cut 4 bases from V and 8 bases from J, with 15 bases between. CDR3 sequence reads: CASSPDTAGEKLFF. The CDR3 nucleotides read TGTGCCAGCAGCCCTGACACCGCCGGGGAAAAACTGTTTTTT.

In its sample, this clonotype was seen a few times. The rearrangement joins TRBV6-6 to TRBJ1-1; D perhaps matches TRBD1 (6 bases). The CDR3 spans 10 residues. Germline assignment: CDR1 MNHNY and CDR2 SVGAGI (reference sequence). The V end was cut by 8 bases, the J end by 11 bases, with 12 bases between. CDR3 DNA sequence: TGTGCCAGCCAGGGGTCCGGGGCTTTCTTT. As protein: CASQGSGAFF.

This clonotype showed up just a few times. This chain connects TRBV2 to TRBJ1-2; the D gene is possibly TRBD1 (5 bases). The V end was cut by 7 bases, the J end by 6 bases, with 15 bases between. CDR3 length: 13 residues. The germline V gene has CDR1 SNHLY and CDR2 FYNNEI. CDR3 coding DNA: TGTGCCAGCACCTACAACCGCAGGGATGGCTACACCTTC. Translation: CASTYNRRDGYTF.

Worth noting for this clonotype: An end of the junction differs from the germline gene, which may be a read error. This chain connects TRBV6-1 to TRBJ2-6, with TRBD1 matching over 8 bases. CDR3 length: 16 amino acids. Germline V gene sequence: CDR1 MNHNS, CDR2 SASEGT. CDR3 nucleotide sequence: TGTGCCAGCAGCACCTCAGGGGGCTCTGGGGCCAACGTCCCGACTTTC. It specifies CASSTSGGSGANVPTF.

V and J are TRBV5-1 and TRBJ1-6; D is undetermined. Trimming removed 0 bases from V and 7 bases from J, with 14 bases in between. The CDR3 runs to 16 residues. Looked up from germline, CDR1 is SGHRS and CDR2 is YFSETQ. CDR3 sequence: CASSLGPHQSNSPLHF. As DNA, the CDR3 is TGCGCCAGCAGCTTGGGTCCACACCAGAGCAATTCACCCCTCCACTTT.

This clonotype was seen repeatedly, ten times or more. DNA for the CDR3: TGTGCCATCAGTGAGTCGGAGACCCAGTACTTC. Amino acids: CAISESETQYF. This chain uses TRBV10-3 with TRBJ2-5; D call uncertain. The germline V and J ends were trimmed by 0 bases and 5 bases, with 1 base remaining between them. The CDR3 is made up of 11 amino acids. From germline, CDR1 is ENHRY and CDR2 SYGVKD.

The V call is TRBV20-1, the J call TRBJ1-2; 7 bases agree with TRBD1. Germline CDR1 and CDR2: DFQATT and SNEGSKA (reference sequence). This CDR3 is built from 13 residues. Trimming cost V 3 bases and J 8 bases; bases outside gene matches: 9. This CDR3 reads CSASGQGDGGYTF. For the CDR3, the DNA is TGCAGTGCTAGCGGGCAGGGGGACGGGGGCTACACCTTC.

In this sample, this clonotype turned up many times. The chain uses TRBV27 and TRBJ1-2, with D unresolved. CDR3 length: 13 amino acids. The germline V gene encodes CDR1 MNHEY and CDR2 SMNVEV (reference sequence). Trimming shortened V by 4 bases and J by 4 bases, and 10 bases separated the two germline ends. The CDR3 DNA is TGTGCCAGCAGTTCGCGGGTGGGCTATGGCTACACCTTC. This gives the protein CASSSRVGYGYTF.

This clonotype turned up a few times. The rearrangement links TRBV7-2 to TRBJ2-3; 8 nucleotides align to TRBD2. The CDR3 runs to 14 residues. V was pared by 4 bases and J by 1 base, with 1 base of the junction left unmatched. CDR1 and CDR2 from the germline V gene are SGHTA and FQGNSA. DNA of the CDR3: TGTGCCAGCAGCTCGACTAGCGGCACAGATACGCAGTATTTT. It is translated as CASSSTSGTDTQYF.

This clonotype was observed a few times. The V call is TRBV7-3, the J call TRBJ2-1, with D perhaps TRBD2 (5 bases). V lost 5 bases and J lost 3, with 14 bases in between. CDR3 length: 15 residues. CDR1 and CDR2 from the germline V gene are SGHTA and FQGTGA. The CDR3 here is CASSLQAVFYNEQFF. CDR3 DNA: TGTGCCAGCAGCCTACAAGCGGTATTCTACAATGAGCAGTTCTTC.

CDR3: CASSYSWGEQYF. In nucleotides, the CDR3 is TGTGCCAGCAGTTACTCATGGGGGGAGCAGTACTTC. The chain employs TRBV6-2 or TRBV6-3 and TRBJ2-7; D is possibly TRBD1 or TRBD2 (5 bases each). From germline, CDR1 is MNHEY and CDR2 SVGEGT. With 0 bases removed from V and 7 bases from J, the gap between germline ends came to 7 bases. This CDR3 region has 12 residues.

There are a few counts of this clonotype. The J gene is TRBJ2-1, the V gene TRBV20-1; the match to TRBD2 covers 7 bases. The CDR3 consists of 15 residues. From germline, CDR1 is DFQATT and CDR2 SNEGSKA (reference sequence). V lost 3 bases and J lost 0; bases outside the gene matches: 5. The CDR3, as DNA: TGCAGTGCTAGTGGTAGCGGGCACTCCTACAATGAGCAGTTCTTC. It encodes CSASGSGHSYNEQFF.

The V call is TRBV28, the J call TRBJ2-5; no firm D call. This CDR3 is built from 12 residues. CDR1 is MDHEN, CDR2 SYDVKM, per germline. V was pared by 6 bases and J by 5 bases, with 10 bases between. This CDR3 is CASSRTSETQYF. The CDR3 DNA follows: TGTGCCAGCAGCCGAACCTCGGAGACCCAGTACTTC.

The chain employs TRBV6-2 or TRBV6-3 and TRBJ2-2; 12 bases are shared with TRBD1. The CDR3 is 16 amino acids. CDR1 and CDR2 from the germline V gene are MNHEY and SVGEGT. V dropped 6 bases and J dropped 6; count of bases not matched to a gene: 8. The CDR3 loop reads CASSPGTGGGSGELFF. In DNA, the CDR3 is TGTGCCAGCAGCCCTGGGACAGGGGGCGGGTCCGGGGAGCTGTTTTTT.

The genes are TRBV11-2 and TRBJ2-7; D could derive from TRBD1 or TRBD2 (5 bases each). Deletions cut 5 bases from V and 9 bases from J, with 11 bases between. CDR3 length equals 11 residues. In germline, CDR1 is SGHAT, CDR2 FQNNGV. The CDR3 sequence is CASSGTQGQYF. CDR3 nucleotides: TGTGCCAGCAGCGGGACCCAGGGGCAGTACTTC.

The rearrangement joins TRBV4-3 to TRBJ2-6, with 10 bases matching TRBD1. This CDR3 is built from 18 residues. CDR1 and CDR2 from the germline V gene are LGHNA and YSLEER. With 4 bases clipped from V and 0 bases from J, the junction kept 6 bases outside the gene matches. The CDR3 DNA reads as TGCGCCAGCAGCCTCCGGGACAGGGGACCCTCTGGGGCCAACGTCCTGACTTTC. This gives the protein CASSLRDRGPSGANVLTF.

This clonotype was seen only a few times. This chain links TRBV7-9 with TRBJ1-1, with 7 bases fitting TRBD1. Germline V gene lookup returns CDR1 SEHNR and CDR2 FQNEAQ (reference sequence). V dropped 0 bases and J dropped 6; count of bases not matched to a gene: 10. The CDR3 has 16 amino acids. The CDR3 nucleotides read TGTGCCAGCAGCTTAGCCAACGTCGGGACAGCGGCTGAAGCTTTCTTT. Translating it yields CASSLANVGTAAEAFF.

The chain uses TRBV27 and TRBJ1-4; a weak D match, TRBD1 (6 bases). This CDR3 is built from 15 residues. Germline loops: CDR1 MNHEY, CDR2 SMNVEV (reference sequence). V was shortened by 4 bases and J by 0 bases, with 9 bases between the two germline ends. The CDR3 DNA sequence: TGTGCCAGCAGTTCCGCAGGGGCAACTAATGAAAAACTGTTTTTT. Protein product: CASSSAGATNEKLFF.

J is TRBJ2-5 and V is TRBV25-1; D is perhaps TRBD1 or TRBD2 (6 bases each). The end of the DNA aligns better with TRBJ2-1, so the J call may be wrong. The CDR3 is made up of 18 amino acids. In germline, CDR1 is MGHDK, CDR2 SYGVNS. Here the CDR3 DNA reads TGTGCCAGCAGTGGTTCCCGAGTCGGGGGCCCCCTTTACAATGAGCAGTTCTTC. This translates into CASSGSRVGGPLYNEQFF.

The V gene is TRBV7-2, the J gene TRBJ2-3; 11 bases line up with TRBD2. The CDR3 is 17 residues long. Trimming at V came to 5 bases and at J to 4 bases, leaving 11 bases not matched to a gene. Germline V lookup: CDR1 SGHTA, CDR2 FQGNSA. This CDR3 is CASSQRKLAGVADTQYF. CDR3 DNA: TGTGCCAGCAGCCAACGAAAACTAGCGGGAGTCGCAGATACGCAGTATTTT. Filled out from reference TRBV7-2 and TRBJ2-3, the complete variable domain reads GAGVSQSPSNKVTEKGKDVELRCDPISGHTALYWYRQSLGQGLEFLIYFQGNSAPDKSGLPSDRFSAERTGGSVSTLTIQRTQQEDSAVYLCASSQRKLAGVADTQYFGPGTRLTVL.

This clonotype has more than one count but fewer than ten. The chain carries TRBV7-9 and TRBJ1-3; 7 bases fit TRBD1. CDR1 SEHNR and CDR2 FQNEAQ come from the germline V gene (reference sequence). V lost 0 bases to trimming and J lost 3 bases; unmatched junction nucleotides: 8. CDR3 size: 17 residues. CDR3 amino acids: CASSLATGTEGGNTIYF. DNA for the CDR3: TGTGCCAGCAGCTTAGCAACCGGGACAGAAGGTGGAAACACCATATATTTT.

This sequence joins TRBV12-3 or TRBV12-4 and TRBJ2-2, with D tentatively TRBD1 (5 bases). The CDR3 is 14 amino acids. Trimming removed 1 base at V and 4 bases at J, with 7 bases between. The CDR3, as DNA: TGTGCCAGCAGTTTAGGACAGTTCACCGGGGAGCTGTTTTTT. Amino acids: CASSLGQFTGELFF.

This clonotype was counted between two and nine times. DNA of the CDR3: TGTGCCAGCAGCCCCAGGGGCTTTCTTAACTACGAGCAGTACTTC. The encoded protein is CASSPRGFLNYEQYF. The chain joins TRBV28 to TRBJ2-5, with a weak D call TRBD1 (6 bases). TRBJ2-7 matches the DNA end more closely, so the J call is doubtful. CDR1 and CDR2 (germline): MDHEN, SYDVKM. The CDR3 loop spans 15 amino acids.